This TCR beta chain was sequenced in a study of shared clonotypes between healthy human individuals. Positive CCR7 selection of CD45RO-negative cells yielded the naive CD8 cells, and terminally differentiated effector memory CD45RA+ cells were excluded. Produced via immunoSEQ multiplex PCR; TCRdb's table is partial and in-frame only. The sample shows some 580,000 clones, 98% of them seen only once. Trimming left V 4 bases short and J 3 bases short, with 4 bases between. In germline, CDR1 is MNHEY, CDR2 SMNVEV (reference sequence). This CDR3 has 11 residues. Worth noting for this clone: The sample carries other DNA sequences with the same CDR3.

This clonotype originated in a man younger than 40 in good health. The sequenced material came from naive CD8+ T cells sorted from blood. The chain has TRBV27 and TRBJ2-7; no firm D call. CDR3 DNA sequence: TGTGCCAGCAGTTCCAGCTACGAGCAGTACTTC. This translates into CASSSSYEQYF.